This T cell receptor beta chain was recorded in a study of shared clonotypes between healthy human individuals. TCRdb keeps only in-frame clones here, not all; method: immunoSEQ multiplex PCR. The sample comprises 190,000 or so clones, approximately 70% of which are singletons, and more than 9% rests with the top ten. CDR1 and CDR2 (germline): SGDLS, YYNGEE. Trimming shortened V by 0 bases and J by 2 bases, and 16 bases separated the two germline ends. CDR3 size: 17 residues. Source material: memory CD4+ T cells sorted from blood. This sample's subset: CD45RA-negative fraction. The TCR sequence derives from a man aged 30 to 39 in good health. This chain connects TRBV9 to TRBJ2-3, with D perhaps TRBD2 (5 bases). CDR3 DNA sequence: TGTGCCAGCAGCGTAGAAAAGGCCATCGGGGACACAGATACGCAGTATTTT. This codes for CASSVEKAIGDTDTQYF.